The next 10 T cell receptor beta chains were all read from a single sample in a study of T cells in Graves' hyperthyroidism and ophthalmopathy. TCR beta CDR3 region amplification was performed from RNA transcripts. The HTBI set primed first-round TCR CDR3 RT-PCR. TCRdb re-derived calls from the multiplex PCR reads in MiXCR, one entry per CDR3 protein. The data show 94,000 or so distinct CDR3 sequences, over 50% seen once. Material for sequencing was blood. These TCRs come from a middle-aged woman with Graves' hyperthyroidism.

There are many counts of this clonotype. This chain links TRBV7-3 with TRBJ1-5; D is unresolved. This CDR3 has 13 amino acids. In germline, CDR1 is SGHTA, CDR2 FQGTGA. V was cut by 4 bases and J by 6 bases, with 10 bases left in between. CDR3 bases: TGTGCCAGCAGCTCTAGAGACACTCAGCCCCAGCATTTT. Protein sequence: CASSSRDTQPQHF.

The rearrangement joins TRBV14 to TRBJ1-2, with 9 bases matching TRBD1. Losses at the gene ends were 4 bases for V and 8 bases for J; bases not matched to a gene: 8. The germline CDR1 and CDR2 sequences are SGHDN and FVKESK. The CDR3 sequence is 14 residues long. DNA for the CDR3: TGTGCCAGCAGCCCAGGGACAGGGCTTGGAGGCTACACCTTC. Translated, it gives CASSPGTGLGGYTF.

This clonotype was detected only a few times. J is TRBJ2-7 and V is TRBV29-1; 9 nucleotides match TRBD1. The CDR3 has 13 amino acids. V dropped 8 bases and J dropped 6; count of bases not matched to a gene: 11. Germline V gene lookup returns CDR1 SQVTM and CDR2 ANQGSEA. Written as DNA, the CDR3 is TGCAGCTCCGTCCCGGGACAGGGCCCCGAGCAGTACTTC. Translated, it gives CSSVPGQGPEQYF.

Ten or more counts support this clonotype. This chain joins TRBV10-3 and TRBJ1-2; weak D call: TRBD1 (5 bases). The CDR3 runs to 14 residues. V gave up 7 bases and J gave up 1 base, with 13 bases separating them. In germline, CDR1 is ENHRY, CDR2 SYGVKD. CDR3 in amino acids: CAITGGGRNYGYTF. The CDR3 DNA sequence: TGTGCCATCACTGGGGGTGGTCGTAACTATGGCTACACCTTC.

The sample holds a few counts of this clonotype. The J gene is TRBJ2-3, the V gene TRBV6-5; D may match TRBD1 or TRBD2 (6 bases each). The V gene's germline CDR1 is MNHEY and CDR2 SVGAGI. The CDR3 loop spans 14 amino acids. V lost 6 bases, J lost 6 bases, and 16 bases lay in between. The CDR3: CASRFRGGRDTQYF. Written as DNA, the CDR3 is TGTGCCAGCAGGTTCAGGGGAGGTCGGGATACGCAGTATTTT.

A note on this clonotype: A read error may be the cause here, since a much bigger clone is one base away. J is TRBJ1-4 and V is TRBV29-1; D is ambiguous. This CDR3 has 11 amino acids. Germline CDR1 SQVTM, CDR2 ANQGSEA. The CDR3 protein is CSVDYNEKLLF. CDR3 in DNA: TGCAGCGTTGACTATAATGAAAAACTGCTTTTT. The whole variable domain, filled in from reference TRBV29-1 and TRBJ1-4, reads SAVISQKPSRDICQRGTSLTIQCQVDSQVTMMFWYRQQPGQSLTLIATANQGSEATYESGFVIDKFPISRPNLTFSTLTVSNMSPEDSSIYLCSVDYNEKLLFGSGTQLSVL.

This clonotype has only a few counts. This rearrangement joins TRBV29-1 to TRBJ2-7; TRBD2 aligns across 10 bases. The CDR3 loop spans 13 amino acids. Germline V CDR1 and CDR2: SQVTM, ANQGSEA. V was pared by 8 bases and J by 5 bases, with 9 bases of the junction left unmatched. This chain's CDR3 is CSLVASGSHEQYF. The CDR3 DNA reads as TGCAGCTTGGTGGCTAGCGGGAGTCACGAGCAGTACTTC.

This clonotype has at least ten counts. CDR3 sequence reads: CSASFGGVGNYEQYF. CDR3 DNA sequence: TGCAGTGCTAGTTTTGGGGGGGTAGGGAACTACGAGCAGTACTTC. The chain joins TRBV20-1 to TRBJ2-7, with TRBD2 identical over 7 bases. The germline V gene encodes CDR1 DFQATT and CDR2 SNEGSKA (reference sequence). This CDR3 is built from 15 residues. J was trimmed by 3 bases and V by 3 bases; bases with no gene match: 11.

The CDR3 DNA reads as TGTGCCAGCAGTCAGGCAGGGTATACCGGGGAGCTGTTTTTT. Protein sequence: CASSQAGYTGELFF. The rearrangement joins TRBV2 to TRBJ2-2, with TRBD1 as a possible D gene (5 bases). V dropped 5 bases and J dropped 5 bases, with 12 bases sitting between them. CDR3 size: 14 residues. Germline V gives CDR1 SNHLY, CDR2 FYNNEI.

The gene calls are TRBV7-3 and TRBJ2-2; D is unclear. Trimming shortened V by 5 bases and J by 2 bases, and 9 bases separated the two germline ends. The CDR3 is 14 residues long. The germline V gene encodes CDR1 SGHTA and CDR2 FQGTGA. The chain's CDR3 is CASSPTGNTGELFF. The CDR3 nucleotides are TGTGCCAGCAGCCCCACCGGTAACACCGGGGAGCTGTTTTTT.